Below, 16 T cell receptor beta chains from the same sample are listed, as sequenced in a study of cytomegalovirus exposure and HLA in healthy donors. Profiled with immunoSEQ multiplex PCR; TCRdb holds only in-frame clones, not every one. The table lists 150,000 to 200,000 clones, about 80% of them singletons, with over 5.5% in the top ten. Sequenced: PBMCs. Receptors were obtained from a man between 18 and 29 years old in good health and CMV-seropositive.

The chain employs TRBV7-8 and TRBJ1-3; D unresolved. CDR1 SGHVS and CDR2 FQNEAQ come from the germline V gene. V was shortened by 5 bases and J by 2 bases, with 13 bases between the two germline ends. There are 15 residues in the CDR3. CDR3 sequence: CASSPPGVAGNTIYF. The CDR3 DNA sequence: TGTGCCAGCAGCCCGCCCGGGGTGGCTGGAAACACCATATATTTT.

This chain uses TRBV27 with TRBJ2-2; 7 nucleotides line up with TRBD2. V gave up 2 bases and J gave up 7 bases; unmatched junction bases: 4. From germline, CDR1 is MNHEY and CDR2 SMNVEV (reference sequence). The CDR3 contains 14 residues. In DNA form, the CDR3 reads TGTGCCAGCAGTTTAGCGGGAGTTCACGGGGAGCTGTTTTTT. Protein product: CASSLAGVHGELFF.

This chain links TRBV9 with TRBJ2-3; D may be TRBD2 (6 bases). Trimming removed 3 bases at V and 2 bases at J, with 16 bases between. The CDR3 extends over 16 amino acids. Germline lookup yields CDR1 SGDLS and CDR2 YYNGEE. The CDR3 spells CASSGPRGSLTDTQYF. In nucleotides, the CDR3 is TGTGCCAGCAGCGGCCCACGGGGGAGTCTCACAGATACGCAGTATTTT.

The CDR3, as DNA: TGTGCCAGCAGCGTAGGATCGGGTCATGGCTACACCTTC. It codes for CASSVGSGHGYTF. The rearrangement uses TRBV9 and TRBJ1-2; D is unclear. The CDR3 is 13 amino acids. Trimming cost V 0 bases and J 6 bases, with 9 bases left between them. CDR1 is SGDLS and CDR2 is YYNGEE in the germline V gene.

The chain carries TRBV4-1 and TRBJ1-2, with D tentatively TRBD1 (6 bases). With 1 base removed from V and 7 bases from J, the gap between germline ends came to 13 bases. The CDR3 length is 14 residues. The germline V gene encodes CDR1 MGHRA and CDR2 YSYEKL. CDR3 DNA sequence: TGCGCCAGCAGCCAAGGACAGGCCGTAGGTGGCTACACCTTC. Translation: CASSQGQAVGGYTF.

This chain uses TRBV27 with TRBJ2-5, with D tentatively TRBD1 (6 bases). The CDR3 contains 13 residues. V lost 5 bases and J 4 bases, leaving 11 bases between the germline ends. Germline CDR1 is MNHEY and CDR2 is SMNVEV (reference sequence). The CDR3 DNA sequence: TGTGCCAGCAGTACAGGGTCCCGAGAGACCCAGTACTTC. This gives the protein CASSTGSRETQYF.

The V call is TRBV5-4, the J call TRBJ2-2, with a tentative D call TRBD1 (5 bases). The CDR3 sequence is 15 residues long. Germline CDR1 reads SGHNT; CDR2 reads YYREEE (reference sequence). V dropped 0 bases and J dropped 5 bases, with 11 bases sitting between them. The CDR3 nucleotides read TGTGCCAGCAGCTTGGGTGGCAGGGCTACCGGGGAGCTGTTTTTT. Translation gives CASSLGGRATGELFF.

This chain links TRBV5-4 with TRBJ2-1; 10 bases align to TRBD2. The CDR3 consists of 16 residues. Germline V lookup: CDR1 SGHNT, CDR2 YYREEE (reference sequence). V trimming: 3 bases; J trimming: 6 bases; junction bases outside the gene matches: 9. CDR3 DNA sequence: TGTGCCAGCAGCTCCATGACTAGCGGGTTGGTCAATGAGCAGTTCTTC. Its protein is CASSSMTSGLVNEQFF.

This clone has more than one count but fewer than ten. The gene calls are TRBV6-1 and TRBJ2-1; D is ambiguous. The CDR3 is 13 amino acids. CDR1 is MNHNS and CDR2 is SASEGT in the germline V gene. Between the trimmed V and J ends, which lost 1 base and 3 bases, there was a span of 4 bases. CDR3 nucleotide sequence: TGTGCCAGCAGTGAAGACAGCTACAATGAGCAGTTCTTC. Protein product: CASSEDSYNEQFF.

V is TRBV5-6 and J is TRBJ2-2, with 11 bases aligning to TRBD1. The germline gives CDR1 SGHDT, CDR2 YYEEEE. CDR3 length: 17 residues. Trimming at V came to 3 bases and at J to 5 bases, leaving 9 bases not matched to a gene. The CDR3 nucleotides are TGTGCCAGCAGCTCGCTGGGACAGGGGGGTCGGACCGGGGAGCTGTTTTTT. Translating it yields CASSSLGQGGRTGELFF.

This clone has a single count. The chain recombines TRBV27 with TRBJ2-2; 11 nucleotides agree with TRBD2. Germline V gene lookup returns CDR1 MNHEY and CDR2 SMNVEV (reference sequence). The CDR3 has 22 residues. Losses at the gene ends were 4 bases for V and 0 bases for J; bases not matched to a gene: 19. CDR3 sequence reads: CASSSWGSGREGRFANTGELFF. The CDR3 nucleotides are TGTGCCAGCAGTTCCTGGGGTAGCGGGAGGGAAGGGAGGTTCGCGAACACCGGGGAGCTGTTTTTT.

This clone was detected a few times. The chain has TRBV6-4 and TRBJ2-5, with 9 nucleotides matching TRBD1. The V and J ends lost 5 bases and 1 base, in that order; junction bases with no gene match: 5. Germline CDR1 MRHNA, CDR2 SNTAGT. CDR3 length equals 15 residues. The CDR3 here is CASSPGQGSQETQYF. CDR3 in DNA: TGTGCCAGCAGTCCAGGACAGGGGTCCCAAGAGACCCAGTACTTC.

V gene TRBV5-1 combines with J gene TRBJ1-1, with D possibly matching TRBD1 (6 bases). From germline, CDR1 is SGHRS and CDR2 YFSETQ. This CDR3 is 15 amino acids long. Trimming pared 7 bases from V and 5 bases from J, leaving 21 bases between. CDR3 in amino acids: CASAQPQGRRTEAFF. The DNA of the CDR3 is TGCGCCAGCGCCCAACCGCAGGGGCGGAGGACTGAAGCTTTCTTT.

This clone was counted between two and nine times. The rearrangement joins TRBV5-1 to TRBJ2-1, with 12 bases fitting TRBD2. This CDR3 contains 16 residues. J was trimmed by 8 bases and V by 0 bases; bases with no gene match: 6. Per the germline V gene, CDR1 is SGHRS and CDR2 is YFSETQ. CDR3 in amino acids: CASSLGLAGDLDEQFF. For the CDR3, the DNA is TGCGCCAGCAGCTTGGGACTAGCGGGAGATTTGGATGAGCAGTTCTTC.

The chain is built from TRBV11-2 and TRBJ2-3; weak D call: TRBD2 (5 bases). Trimming removed 8 bases from V and 7 bases from J, with 13 bases in between. The CDR3 spans 12 residues. Germline CDR1 reads SGHAT; CDR2 reads FQNNGV. The CDR3 loop reads CASGHRGYTQYF. The CDR3 region has the DNA TGTGCCAGCGGGCACCGGGGTTATACGCAGTATTTT.

The chain employs TRBV4-1 and TRBJ1-2, with a possible D match to TRBD1 (5 bases). The germline V gene has CDR1 MGHRA and CDR2 YSYEKL. Trimming took off 0 bases at V and 7 bases at J, with 15 bases between the two ends. CDR3 length equals 15 residues. For the CDR3, the DNA is TGCGCCAGCAGCCAAGATGGGGGGGGAGGGTTTGGCTACACCTTC. Amino acids: CASSQDGGGGFGYTF.